The clone carrying this T cell receptor beta chain was counted between two and nine times. The sample belongs to a study of long-term antiretroviral therapy in people with HIV. Version v3.0 of the immunoSEQ assay was performed at survey level. Some clones are missing from TCRdb's copy, which holds only in-frame ones; the method was immunoSEQ multiplex PCR. Among about 22,000 clones listed, 85% were seen once. The source of this sequence is a man aged 35-49 years with HIV. The sample in question was unsorted PBMCs, obtained 1.6 years after starting antiretroviral therapy.

CDR3 coding DNA: TGTGCCAGCAGTGGCAGAAGCTCTGGGGCCAACGTCCTGACTTTC. This gives the protein CASSGRSSGANVLTF. V usage is TRBV6-1 and J usage is TRBJ2-6; no clear D gene. The CDR3 totals 15 residues. Trimming stripped 4 bases from V and 0 bases from J, with 7 bases between. Per germline, CDR1 MNHNS and CDR2 SASEGT.